Listed below are T cell receptor beta chains from one sample, sequenced in a study of blood T cell repertoires in COVID-19. Measured with immunoSEQ multiplex PCR; TCRdb has only the in-frame clones, and not every one. The table shows approximately 240,000 clones, with roughly nine tenths occurring only once. Sequencing input: PBMCs or T cells enriched from blood (not recorded which). These receptors were taken from a woman aged 45-60 years in a cohort exposed to, infected with or recovered from COVID-19 (not recorded which). CDR3s include the opening cysteine and the closing phenylalanine or tryptophan.

>18|TRBV5-4|TRBJ1-2
CASSPQYIGQGANYGYTF
>15|TRBV7-2|TRBJ1-2
CASSLRDRGAYGYTF
>13|TRBV5-5|TRBJ2-1
CASSLQTNNEQFF
>19|TRBV7-2|TRBJ1-6
CASSPSAAGTEGYLSPLHF
>17|TRBV29-1|TRBJ1-3
CSVAVLAGQSSGNTIYF
>16|TRBV9|TRBJ2-3
CASSVAGPSGPGAQYF
>15|TRBV4-3|TRBJ1-6
CASSQAGGFESPLHF
>16|TRBV7-2|TRBJ2-3
CASSLVPGPSTDTQYF
>14|TRBV5-1|TRBJ2-7
CASSSLTGAYEQYF
>16|TRBV7-2|TRBJ2-1
CASSLARTGGQNEQFF
>16|TRBV5-5|TRBJ1-1
CASSLLGHTGYTEAFF
>14|TRBV5-1|TRBJ2-3
CASSLSGETDTQYF
>16|TRBV11-3|TRBJ1-1
CASSLVPTNANTEAFF
>14|TRBV7-2|TRBJ2-7
CASSLSAGGYEQYF
>13|TRBV10-1|TRBJ1-1
CASSESKRAEAFF
>13|TRBV5-8|TRBJ1-5
CASSLNRGQPQHF
>16|TRBV6-5|TRBJ1-1
CASSYPAGGANTEAFF
>17|TRBV28|TRBJ1-2
CASSLGQTGSVGYGYTF
>17|TRBV4-2|TRBJ2-2
CASSQDQLAGAAGELFF
>15|TRBV7-3|TRBJ2-1
CASSSGTGGYNEQFF
>14|TRBV7-2|TRBJ1-4
CASSSGWGGEKLFF
>15|TRBV5-1|TRBJ1-6
CASSPGQGRGSPLHF
>15|TRBV7-7|TRBJ2-2
CASSRDTLNTGELFF
>15|TRBV28|TRBJ2-1
CASSLGPSGGDEQFF
>14|TRBV9|TRBJ1-6
CASSPGTVRSPLHF
>15|TRBV30|TRBJ1-5
CAWSEPRVGDQPQHF
>16|TRBV18|TRBJ2-2
CASSPPVSGGTGELFF
>14|TRBV30|TRBJ1-4
CAWSDTGWGEKLFF
>17|TRBV7-9|TRBJ2-7
CASSLAETSGGAYEQYF
>14|TRBV5-1|TRBJ1-1
CASSQGPLNTEAFF
>15|TRBV4-2|TRBJ2-5
CASSLGTGREETQYF
>12|TRBV30|TRBJ1-2
CAWSVSGYGYTF
>16|TRBV5-1|TRBJ2-3
CASSGTGLAGADTQYF
>13|TRBV6-1|TRBJ2-7
CASSEKGGYEQYF
>15|TRBV7-9|TRBJ2-1
CASSLAGTGVNEQFF
>13|TRBV7-2|TRBJ2-2
CASSSDITGELFF
>12|TRBV2|TRBJ1-1
CATLTGPTEAFF
>14|TRBV4-3|TRBJ2-5
CASSQDRGVETQYF
>15|TRBV27|TRBJ1-2
CASSPMLQGPYGYTF
>16|TRBV5-1|TRBJ2-2
CASSYLAGTNTGELFF